This T cell receptor (beta chain) was identified in a study of beta chain features in type 1 diabetes. Study conclusions and caveats: In all four CD4+ subsets, TCRB CDR3 length was significantly, moderately reduced in type 1 diabetes. Within the patient group, naive, central memory and Treg TCRB repertoires appeared more similar to each other than within healthy donors.

CD45RO/CCR7/CD25/CD127/CD95/CD27 separated CD4+ naive, central memory, regulatory and stem cell-like memory cells by sorting. TCRB transcripts that were expressed got sequenced, as all of the isolated RNA had been reverse transcribed. This table comes from immunoSEQ multiplex PCR, and its TCRdb copy is limited to in-frame clones, with some not included. The repertoire includes about 390,000 clones, over 9% of them detected once, and roughly 0.6% sits in the top ten. Only a few counts were recorded for this clone. Its specificity is not known. Looked up from germline, CDR1 is SNHLY and CDR2 is FYNNEI. With V trimmed by 8 bases and J by 3 bases, 5 bases remained unmatched. This CDR3 comprises 13 residues.

This sequence was found in a man under 40 with type 1 diabetes. The source material was central memory CD4+ T cells from blood. J is TRBJ2-5 and V is TRBV2; TRBD1 matches 8 bases. The CDR3 nucleotides are TGTGCCAGCCAGGGGGCCGGGAAAGAGACCCAGTACTTC. Protein product: CASQGAGKETQYF.